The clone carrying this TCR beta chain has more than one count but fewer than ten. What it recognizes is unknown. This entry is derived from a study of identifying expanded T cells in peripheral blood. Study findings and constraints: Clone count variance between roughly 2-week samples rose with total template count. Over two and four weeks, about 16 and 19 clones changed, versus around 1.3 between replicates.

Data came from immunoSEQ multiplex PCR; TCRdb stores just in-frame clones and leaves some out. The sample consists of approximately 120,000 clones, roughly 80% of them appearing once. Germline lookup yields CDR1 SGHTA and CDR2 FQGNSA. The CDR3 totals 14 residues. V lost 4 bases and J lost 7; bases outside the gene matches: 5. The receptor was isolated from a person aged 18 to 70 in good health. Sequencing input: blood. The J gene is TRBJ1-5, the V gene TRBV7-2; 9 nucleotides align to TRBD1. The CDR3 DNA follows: TGTGCCAGCAGCTCACAGGGGGCTTTGCAGCCCCAGCATTTT. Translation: CASSSQGALQPQHF.